The 28 T cell receptor beta chains presented below share a single source sample, sequenced in a study of T cell repertoires in cytomegalovirus infection. TCRdb ran MiXCR on the reads and lists one entry per CDR3 protein. The sample contains about 740,000 distinct CDR3 sequences, roughly 35% of which appear only once. Material: PBMCs. These receptors were taken from a human donor in good health (CMV status not recorded). Some clones in this sample may be carry-over from other donors' samples.

This clonotype was observed at least ten times. V gene TRBV7-2 combines with J gene TRBJ2-1; D remains unclear. Germline V lookup: CDR1 SGHTA, CDR2 FQGNSA. The CDR3 runs 17 residues. Trimming cost V 1 base and J 6 bases, with 19 bases left between them. CDR3 amino acids: CASSLGRGRRYSNEQFF. CDR3 sequence (DNA): TGTGCCAGCAGCTTAGGGCGCGGACGTAGGTACTCCAATGAGCAGTTCTTC.

This clonotype was found many times. The chain carries TRBV7-9 and TRBJ1-2; 9 bases fit TRBD1. CDR3 length: 15 amino acids. Germline V CDR1 and CDR2: SEHNR, FQNEAQ (reference sequence). The V segment lost 0 bases and the J segment 2 bases; nucleotides outside the gene matches: 1. Written as DNA, the CDR3 is TGTGCCAGCAGCTTAGCAGGGACAGGGAACTATGGCTACACCTTC. It encodes CASSLAGTGNYGYTF.

About this clonotype itself: One end of the junction is discordant with germline, which a read error may explain. The chain carries TRBV4-3 and TRBJ1-1, with 8 positions matching TRBD1. Per the germline V gene, CDR1 is LGHNA and CDR2 is YSLEER. The CDR3 is 15 residues long. CDR3 in DNA: TGCGCCAGCAGCCCGGAGGGACAGGTGGGCACTGAAACTTTCTTT. Amino acid sequence: CASSPEGQVGTETFF.

This clonotype was detected a few times. The gene calls are TRBV7-2 and TRBJ1-6; D unclear. This CDR3 has 14 residues. The V gene's germline CDR1 is SGHTA and CDR2 FQGNSA. Trimming pared 4 bases from V and 3 bases from J, leaving 7 bases between. The CDR3 coding sequence is TGTGCCAGCAGCTCAGGCGTCTATAATTCACCCCTCCACTTT. Its translation is CASSSGVYNSPLHF.

CDR3 protein: CASSEVINRGREKLFF. CDR3 nucleotides: TGTGCCAGCAGTGAAGTGATAAACAGGGGACGGGAAAAACTGTTTTTT. The rearrangement joins TRBV2 to TRBJ1-4; 7 positions match TRBD1. In germline, CDR1 is SNHLY, CDR2 FYNNEI. The CDR3 sequence is 16 residues long. V trimming: 1 base; J trimming: 8 bases; junction bases outside the gene matches: 10.

In this sample, this clonotype turned up a few times. V is TRBV5-5 and J is TRBJ2-3; 12 bases match TRBD2. The germline V gene encodes CDR1 SGHKS and CDR2 YYEKEE (reference sequence). The length of the CDR3 is 15 residues. V dropped 4 bases and J dropped 6; count of bases not matched to a gene: 6. CDR3 amino acids: CASSLPSGGADTQYF. CDR3 in DNA: TGTGCCAGCAGCCTACCTAGCGGGGGGGCGGATACGCAGTATTTT.

The rearrangement uses TRBV10-3 and TRBJ1-3; TRBD1 matches 8 bases. This CDR3 comprises 14 residues. The ends lost 5 bases at V and 3 bases at J; junction bases unmatched: 3. CDR1 is ENHRY, CDR2 SYGVKD, per germline. The CDR3 bases are TGTGCCATCAGTCAGGACAGGGTTGGAAACACCATATATTTT. Residues: CAISQDRVGNTIYF.

The chain joins TRBV7-9 to TRBJ1-5, with 7 positions matching TRBD1. CDR1 and CDR2 from the germline V gene are SEHNR and FQNEAQ (reference sequence). V shed 3 bases, J shed 7 bases, and the junction held 9 bases outside the gene matches. The CDR3 length is 15 residues. The CDR3 here is CASSLSHQGGQPQHF. The CDR3 DNA is TGTGCCAGCAGCTTGAGTCACCAGGGGGGACAGCCCCAGCATTTT.

This clonotype was detected a few times. The CDR3 DNA reads as TGCGGAGGCCAGCCTACCTACAATGAGCAGTTCTTC. Its protein product is CGGQPTYNEQFF. V gene TRBV29-1 combines with J gene TRBJ2-1, with D perhaps matching TRBD2 (5 bases). Germline values: CDR1 SQVTM, CDR2 ANQGSEA. This CDR3 has 12 amino acids.

CDR3: CATSSGTKETQYF. The DNA for the CDR3 is TGTGCCACCAGCAGCGGGACGAAGGAGACCCAGTACTTC. V gene TRBV15 combines with J gene TRBJ2-5; tentatively, D is TRBD1 or TRBD2 (5 bases each). The CDR3 is 13 amino acids. CDR1 is LNHNV and CDR2 is YYDKDF in the germline V gene (reference sequence). V lost 3 bases, J lost 5 bases, and 10 bases lay in between.

J is TRBJ1-1 and V is TRBV3-1; D is ambiguous. Trimming removed 5 bases from V and 1 base from J, with 11 bases in between. Germline V lookup: CDR1 LGHDT, CDR2 YNNKEL (reference sequence). CDR3 length: 14 residues. The CDR3 protein is CASSSHARNTEAFF. Written as DNA, the CDR3 is TGTGCCAGCAGCAGCCATGCAAGGAACACTGAAGCTTTCTTT.

The chain couples TRBV5-1 to TRBJ2-2, with a possible D match to TRBD1 (6 bases). The V end was cut by 4 bases, the J end by 1 base, with 17 bases between. This CDR3 comprises 17 residues. Germline CDR1 SGHRS, CDR2 YFSETQ. The DNA for the CDR3 is TGCGCCAGCAGCCCGATCCCCAGGGGTTTGAACACCGGGGAGCTGTTTTTT. It codes for CASSPIPRGLNTGELFF.

The V and J genes are TRBV28 and TRBJ2-2; 8 nucleotides line up with TRBD1. The CDR3 runs to 17 residues. Germline CDR1 is MDHEN and CDR2 is SYDVKM. Losses at the gene ends were 7 bases for V and 3 bases for J; bases not matched to a gene: 13. CDR3 nucleotides: TGTGCCAGCACCCTCTGGTGGGGGACAGGTCACACCGGGGAGCTGTTTTTT. Translated, it gives CASTLWWGTGHTGELFF.

This clonotype was observed many times. The chain has TRBV2 and TRBJ1-1; D might be TRBD1 (6 bases). This CDR3 has 14 residues. V lost 5 bases, J lost 3 bases, and 13 bases lay in between. Germline CDR1 SNHLY, CDR2 FYNNEI. The CDR3 DNA is TGTGCCAGCAGTTTAACAGGGACTGACACTGAAGCTTTCTTT. It encodes CASSLTGTDTEAFF. Together with reference TRBV2 and TRBJ1-1, the CDR3 gives the full variable domain: EPEVTQTPSHQVTQMGQEVILRCVPISNHLYFYWYRQILGQKVEFLVSFYNNEISEKSEIFDDQFSVERPDGSNFTLKIRSTKLEDSAMYFCASSLTGTDTEAFFGQGTRLTVV.

This clonotype occurred many times. The V call is TRBV28, the J call TRBJ1-6; 7 bases fit TRBD1. V dropped 5 bases and J dropped 0; count of bases not matched to a gene: 10. The germline gives CDR1 MDHEN, CDR2 SYDVKM. The CDR3 consists of 18 residues. CDR3 amino acids: CASSPAGTVSSYNSPLHF. Here the CDR3 DNA reads TGTGCCAGCAGTCCTGCAGGGACAGTTAGCTCCTATAATTCACCCCTCCACTTT.

This clonotype appeared a single time. The gene calls are TRBV10-3 and TRBJ2-3; tentative D call: TRBD1 (5 bases). V was cut by 7 bases and J by 6 bases, with 14 bases left in between. The CDR3 is made up of 13 amino acids. The germline gives CDR1 ENHRY, CDR2 SYGVKD. CDR3 bases: TGTGCCATCAATCGACAGTCTTCGGATACGCAGTATTTT. Its protein is CAINRQSSDTQYF.

This clonotype was counted a single time. Germline and junction disagree at one end, which may indicate a read error. This chain joins TRBV27 and TRBJ1-1, with 7 bases that match TRBD1. This CDR3 is built from 15 residues. The germline gives CDR1 MNHEY, CDR2 SMNVEV (reference sequence). The CDR3 DNA is TGTGACAGCAGGACCGGGACAGTCTTCTACACTGAAGCTTTCTTT. Encoded protein: CDSRTGTVFYTEAFF.

J is TRBJ2-7 and V is TRBV14, with a tentative D call TRBD2 (7 bases). V lost 5 bases to trimming and J lost 1 base, with 15 bases between them. Germline-derived CDR1 and CDR2 are SGHDN and FVKESK. The CDR3 totals 15 residues. The CDR3 nucleotides read TGTGCCAGCAGCGCACAGGGAGGGCTTTCCTACGAGCAGTACTTC. Translated: CASSAQGGLSYEQYF.

This clonotype was detected only a few times. The J gene is TRBJ1-2, the V gene TRBV11-2; D remains ambiguous. The length of the CDR3 is 12 residues. Germline V CDR1 and CDR2: SGHAT, FQNNGV. V lost 4 bases to trimming and J lost 6 bases, with 9 bases between them. This chain's CDR3 is CASSYREDGYTF. CDR3 DNA sequence: TGTGCCAGCAGCTACCGGGAGGATGGCTACACCTTC.

At least ten counts were recorded for this clonotype. The chain is built from TRBV7-8 and TRBJ2-7; 12 bases line up with TRBD1. This CDR3 comprises 17 residues. V shed 3 bases, J shed 5 bases, and the junction held 11 bases outside the gene matches. The V gene's germline CDR1 is SGHVS and CDR2 FQNEAQ. The CDR3 is CASSFWMRGTGGDEQYF. CDR3 nucleotide sequence: TGTGCCAGCAGCTTTTGGATGCGAGGGACAGGGGGCGACGAGCAGTACTTC.

Regarding this clonotype: A junction boundary mismatches the germline segment, possibly from a read error. V is TRBV20-1 and J is TRBJ1-5, with D possibly matching TRBD1 (5 bases). The CDR3 covers 12 residues. Germline V gives CDR1 DFQATT, CDR2 SNEGSKA (reference sequence). In DNA form, the CDR3 reads TGCAATGCTAATGTAGGGGCTCAGCCCCAGCATTTT. This translates into CNANVGAQPQHF.

The chain links TRBV5-4 to TRBJ2-2; D is perhaps TRBD2 (5 bases). Trimming removed 2 bases from V and 4 bases from J, with 21 bases in between. This CDR3 is 18 amino acids long. Germline CDR1 and CDR2: SGHNT and YYREEE (reference sequence). This CDR3 reads CASSFSHRTRSGTGELFF. As DNA, the CDR3 is TGTGCCAGCAGCTTCTCACACCGGACTCGATCGGGCACCGGGGAGCTGTTTTTT. Combining the CDR3 with reference TRBV5-4 and TRBJ2-2 gives the whole variable domain ETGVTQSPTHLIKTRGQQVTLRCSSQSGHNTVSWYQQALGQGPQFIFQYYREEENGRGNFPPRFSGLQFPNYSSELNVNALELDDSALYLCASSFSHRTRSGTGELFFGEGSRLTVL.

The rearrangement uses TRBV12-3 or TRBV12-4 and TRBJ1-1; D possibly corresponds to TRBD1 (5 bases). The V end lost 5 bases, the J end lost 1 base, and 14 bases lay between the germline ends. CDR3 length: 15 amino acids. CDR3 nucleotides: TGTGCCAGCAGTCTGAATGGGGCACCGAACACTGAAGCTTTCTTT. It specifies CASSLNGAPNTEAFF.

The V and J genes are TRBV6-5 and TRBJ2-6; D is unresolved. CDR1 is MNHEY, CDR2 SVGAGI, per germline. V was trimmed by 0 bases and J by 4 bases, leaving 4 bases between them. The CDR3 extends over 14 amino acids. The CDR3 DNA is TGTGCCAGCAGTTACTCTAACGGGGCCAACGTCCTGACTTTC. Its protein is CASSYSNGANVLTF.

This chain connects TRBV28 to TRBJ2-4, with D unclear. Looked up from germline, CDR1 is MDHEN and CDR2 is SYDVKM. Trimming stripped 5 bases from V and 0 bases from J, with 8 bases between. The CDR3 is 14 amino acids. The CDR3 DNA is TGTGCCAGCAGTCCCTACTTAGCCAAAAACATTCAGTACTTC. The encoded protein is CASSPYLAKNIQYF.

The genes are TRBV20-1 and TRBJ2-7, with 8 positions matching TRBD2. The trim removed 6 bases at V and 1 base at J, leaving 2 bases unmatched. The germline gives CDR1 DFQATT, CDR2 SNEGSKA (reference sequence). The CDR3 is 12 residues long. The CDR3 DNA sequence: TGCAGTGCCAGCGGGAGTTCCTACGAGCAGTACTTC. Translated, it gives CSASGSSYEQYF.

V and J are TRBV6-2 or TRBV6-3 and TRBJ2-1, with D possibly being TRBD1 or TRBD2 (5 bases each). The CDR3 has 14 amino acids. V gave up 3 bases and J gave up 5 bases, with 11 bases separating them. Germline V gives CDR1 MNHEY, CDR2 SVGEGT. The CDR3 is CASSYWGKDNEQFF. CDR3 nucleotides: TGTGCCAGCAGTTATTGGGGGAAAGACAATGAGCAGTTCTTC.

This clonotype was seen many times. This sequence joins TRBV7-2 and TRBJ1-4; 7 nucleotides match TRBD1. The CDR3 spans 15 residues. The germline gives CDR1 SGHTA, CDR2 FQGNSA. Unmatched junction bases numbered 8, after V lost 2 bases and J lost 8 bases. The CDR3 loop reads CASSLPTGKSEKLFF. For the CDR3, the DNA is TGTGCCAGCAGCTTACCGACAGGGAAATCGGAAAAACTGTTTTTT.